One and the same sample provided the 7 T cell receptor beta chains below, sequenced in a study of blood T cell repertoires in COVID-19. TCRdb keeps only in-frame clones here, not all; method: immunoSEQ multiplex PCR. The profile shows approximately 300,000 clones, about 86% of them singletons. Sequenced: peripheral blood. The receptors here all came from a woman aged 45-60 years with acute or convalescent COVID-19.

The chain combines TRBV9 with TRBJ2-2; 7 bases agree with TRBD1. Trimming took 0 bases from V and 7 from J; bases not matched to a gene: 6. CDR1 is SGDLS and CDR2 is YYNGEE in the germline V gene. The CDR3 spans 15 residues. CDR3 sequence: CASSVEGTVGGELFF. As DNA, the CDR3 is TGTGCCAGCAGCGTAGAAGGGACAGTGGGCGGGGAGCTGTTTTTT.

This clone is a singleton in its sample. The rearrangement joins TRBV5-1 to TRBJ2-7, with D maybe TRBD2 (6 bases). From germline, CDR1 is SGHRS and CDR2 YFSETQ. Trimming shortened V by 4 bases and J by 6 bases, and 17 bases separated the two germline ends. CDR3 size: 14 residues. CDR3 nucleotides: TGCGCCAGCAGCCCGGAGGGTAGATCTAGCGAGCAGTACTTC. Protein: CASSPEGRSSEQYF.

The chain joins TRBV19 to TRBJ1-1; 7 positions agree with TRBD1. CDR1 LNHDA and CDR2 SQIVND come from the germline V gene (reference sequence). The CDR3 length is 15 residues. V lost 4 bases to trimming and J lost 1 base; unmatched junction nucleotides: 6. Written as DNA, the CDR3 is TGTGCCAGTAGTACCAGGGACAGAGCGAACACTGAAGCTTTCTTT. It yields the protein CASSTRDRANTEAFF.

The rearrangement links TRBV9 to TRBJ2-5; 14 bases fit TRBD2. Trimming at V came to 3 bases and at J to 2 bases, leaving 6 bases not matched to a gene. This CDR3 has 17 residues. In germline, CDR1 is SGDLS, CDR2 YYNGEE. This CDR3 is CASSAEGTSGGQETQYF. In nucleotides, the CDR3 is TGTGCCAGCAGCGCGGAAGGGACTAGCGGGGGTCAAGAGACCCAGTACTTC.

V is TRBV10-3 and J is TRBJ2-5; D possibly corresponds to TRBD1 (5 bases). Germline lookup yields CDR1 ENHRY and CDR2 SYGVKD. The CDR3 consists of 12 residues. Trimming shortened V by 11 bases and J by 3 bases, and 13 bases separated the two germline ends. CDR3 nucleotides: TGTGCCGCCGCGACAGAAAAAGAGACCCAGTACTTC. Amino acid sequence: CAAATEKETQYF.

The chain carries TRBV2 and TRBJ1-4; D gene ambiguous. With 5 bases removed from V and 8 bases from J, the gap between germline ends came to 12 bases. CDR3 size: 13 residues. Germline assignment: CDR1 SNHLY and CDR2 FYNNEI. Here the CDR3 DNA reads TGTGCCAGCAGTCTTCCTGGTCGGGAAAAACTGTTTTTT. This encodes CASSLPGREKLFF.

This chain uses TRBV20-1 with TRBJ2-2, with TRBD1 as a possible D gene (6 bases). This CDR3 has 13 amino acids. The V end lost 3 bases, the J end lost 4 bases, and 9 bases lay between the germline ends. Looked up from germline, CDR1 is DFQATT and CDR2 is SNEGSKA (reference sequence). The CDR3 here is CSASLGGTGELFF. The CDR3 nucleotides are TGCAGTGCTAGTTTAGGGGGCACCGGGGAGCTGTTTTTT.